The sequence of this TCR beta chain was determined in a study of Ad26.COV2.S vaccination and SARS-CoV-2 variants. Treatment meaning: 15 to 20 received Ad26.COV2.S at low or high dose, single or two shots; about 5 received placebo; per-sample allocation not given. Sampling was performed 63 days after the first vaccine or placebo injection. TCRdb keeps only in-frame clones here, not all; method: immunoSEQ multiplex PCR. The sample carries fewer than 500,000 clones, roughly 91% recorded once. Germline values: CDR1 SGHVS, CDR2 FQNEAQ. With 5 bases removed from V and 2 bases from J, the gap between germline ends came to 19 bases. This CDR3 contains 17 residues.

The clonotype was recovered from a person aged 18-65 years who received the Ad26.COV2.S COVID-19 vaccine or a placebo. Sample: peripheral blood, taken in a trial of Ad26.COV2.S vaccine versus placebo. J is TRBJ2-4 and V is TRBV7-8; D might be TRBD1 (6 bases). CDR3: CASSPKAHTGTKNIQYF. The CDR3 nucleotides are TGTGCCAGCAGCCCTAAGGCCCACACAGGGACCAAAAACATTCAGTACTTC.